The 17 T cell receptor beta chains presented below share a single source sample, sequenced in a study of cytomegalovirus exposure and HLA in healthy donors. PCR employed 60 Vbeta and 13 Jbeta primers. Sequenced by immunoSEQ multiplex PCR; TCRdb stores in-frame clones only, minus some. The data contain about 110,000 clones, around 80% of them singletons. Sequenced input: PBMCs. These receptors originate from a man in his sixties in good health and CMV-seronegative.

The chain carries TRBV7-3 and TRBJ2-5, with D maybe TRBD2 (5 bases). This CDR3 has 14 amino acids. Germline-derived CDR1 and CDR2 are SGHTA and FQGTGA. Trimming stripped 1 base from V and 4 bases from J, with 10 bases between. The DNA of the CDR3 is TGTGCCAGCAGCTTAAATTCGGGGAGAGAGACCCAGTACTTC. Translation gives CASSLNSGRETQYF.

This chain connects TRBV9 to TRBJ2-3; 11 positions match TRBD2. The CDR3 extends over 19 amino acids. J lost 6 bases, V lost 0 bases, and 15 bases had no gene match. The germline V gene has CDR1 SGDLS and CDR2 YYNGEE. DNA of the CDR3: TGTGCCAGCAGCGTAGGCCCCGAGGGACTAGCGGACTTGAAGGATACGCAGTATTTT. Protein product: CASSVGPEGLADLKDTQYF. Supplemented by reference TRBV9 and TRBJ2-3, the full variable domain reads DSGVTQTPKHLITATGQRVTLRCSPRSGDLSVYWYQQSLDQGLQFLIQYYNGEERAKGNILERFSAQQFPDLHSELNLSSLELGDSALYFCASSVGPEGLADLKDTQYFGPGTRLTVL.

This chain uses TRBV5-4 with TRBJ2-7, with 14 bases matching TRBD2. V shed 0 bases, J shed 6 bases, and the junction held 8 bases outside the gene matches. The CDR3 loop spans 17 amino acids. Looked up from germline, CDR1 is SGHNT and CDR2 is YYREEE (reference sequence). The CDR3 nucleotides are TGTGCCAGCAGCTTGGAAACCGGGACTAGCGGGGGAGGCGAGCAGTACGTC. Translating gives CASSLETGTSGGGEQYV.

This clone was counted a single time. The chain uses TRBV6-1 and TRBJ1-5; D is undetermined. There are 13 residues in the CDR3. Trimming shortened V by 6 bases and J by 7 bases, and 13 bases separated the two germline ends. From germline, CDR1 is MNHNS and CDR2 SASEGT. CDR3 sequence (DNA): TGTGCCAGCAGGCACGTTAGCGACCAGCCCCAGCATTTT. It yields the protein CASRHVSDQPQHF.

The chain joins TRBV28 to TRBJ1-5; 8 nucleotides agree with TRBD1. This CDR3 has 18 residues. Unmatched junction bases numbered 14, after V lost 4 bases and J lost 3 bases. The germline CDR1 and CDR2 sequences are MDHEN and SYDVKM. The CDR3 reads CASSYVPGTGKLNQPQHF. The DNA for the CDR3 is TGTGCCAGCAGTTACGTCCCCGGGACAGGAAAGCTCAATCAGCCCCAGCATTTT. Combining the CDR3 with reference TRBV28 and TRBJ1-5 gives the whole variable domain DVKVTQSSRYLVKRTGEKVFLECVQDMDHENMFWYRQDPGLGLRLIYFSYDVKMKEKGDIPEGYSVSREKKERFSLILESASTNQTSMYLCASSYVPGTGKLNQPQHFGDGTRLSIL.

The J gene is TRBJ2-3, the V gene TRBV7-2; 9 positions match TRBD1. The CDR3 is 16 amino acids. Germline V gene sequence: CDR1 SGHTA, CDR2 FQGNSA. Trimming cost V 2 bases and J 4 bases; bases outside gene matches: 7. CDR3: CASSLLGQGVADTQYF. The CDR3, as DNA: TGTGCCAGCAGCTTACTGGGACAGGGTGTCGCAGATACGCAGTATTTT.

The V and J genes are TRBV2 and TRBJ1-5; TRBD1 might be the D (5 bases). From germline, CDR1 is SNHLY and CDR2 FYNNEI. V gave up 4 bases and J gave up 2 bases, with 12 bases separating them. CDR3 length: 15 residues. The chain's CDR3 is CASSGRGAGNQPQHF. For the CDR3, the DNA is TGTGCCAGCAGTGGGAGGGGCGCCGGCAATCAGCCCCAGCATTTT. The variable domain in full, with the rest retrieved from reference TRBV2 and TRBJ1-5, is EPEVTQTPSHQVTQMGQEVILRCVPISNHLYFYWYRQILGQKVEFLVSFYNNEISEKSEIFDDQFSVERPDGSNFTLKIRSTKLEDSAMYFCASSGRGAGNQPQHFGDGTRLSIL.

The genes are TRBV7-2 and TRBJ2-1; maybe TRBD2 (6 bases). Germline CDR1 reads SGHTA; CDR2 reads FQGNSA. V was shortened by 4 bases and J by 2 bases, with 6 bases between the two germline ends. CDR3 length: 13 amino acids. CDR3: CASSWGAYNEQFF. The CDR3 DNA is TGTGCCAGCAGCTGGGGGGCCTACAATGAGCAGTTCTTC.

About this clone itself: Other nucleotide sequences in the sample specify the same CDR3. The rearrangement uses TRBV5-1 and TRBJ2-7; 8 bases align to TRBD1. Looked up from germline, CDR1 is SGHRS and CDR2 is YFSETQ. The CDR3 sequence is 14 residues long. With V trimmed by 5 bases and J by 2 bases, 6 bases remained unmatched. The CDR3 DNA follows: TGCGCCAGCAGTTTGACAGGGGACCCCTACGAGCAGTACGTC. The encoded protein is CASSLTGDPYEQYV.

In this sample, this clone turned up a few times. This chain uses TRBV29-1 with TRBJ2-7; 7 positions agree with TRBD2. The V gene end was trimmed by 6 bases and the J gene end by 9 bases; junction bases not matched to a gene: 8. This CDR3 has 11 residues. Germline CDR1 and CDR2: SQVTM and ANQGSEA. The CDR3, as DNA: TGCAGCGTCTGGGAGGGAACAGTGCAGTACGTC. Protein sequence: CSVWEGTVQYV.

This chain connects TRBV5-6 to TRBJ2-3, with 10 bases aligning to TRBD2. The J segment lost 3 bases and the V segment lost 1 base, leaving 8 bases of the junction unmatched. CDR3 length: 17 residues. Per germline, CDR1 SGHDT and CDR2 YYEEEE. The chain's CDR3 is CASSLWGGTSETDTQYF. Here the CDR3 DNA reads TGTGCCAGCAGCTTGTGGGGGGGGACTAGCGAGACAGATACGCAGTATTTT.

This chain uses TRBV7-6 with TRBJ2-3; D might be TRBD2 (6 bases). This CDR3 spans 17 amino acids. Germline V gives CDR1 SGHVS, CDR2 FNYEAQ. Trimming pared 6 bases from V and 2 bases from J, leaving 21 bases between. In DNA form, the CDR3 reads TGTGCCAGCAGATCCGGGGGAGTCGGGGGAAACACAGATACGCAGTATTTT. Encoded protein: CASRSGGVGGNTDTQYF.

The CDR3 sequence is CASSTTRGYEQFF. The CDR3 DNA reads TGTGCCAGTAGTACTACCAGGGGCTATGAGCAGTTCTTC. The chain joins TRBV19 to TRBJ2-1; D might be TRBD1 (6 bases). The V and J ends lost 4 bases and 8 bases respectively, with 12 bases between them. Germline V gene data show CDR1 as LNHDA and CDR2 as SQIVND (reference sequence). This CDR3 spans 13 amino acids.

V is TRBV5-6 and J is TRBJ2-2; 9 nucleotides match TRBD1. CDR1 and CDR2 from the germline V gene are SGHDT and YYEEEE. The CDR3 length is 15 residues. V shed 3 bases, J shed 0 bases, and the junction held 0 bases outside the gene matches. DNA for the CDR3: TGTGCCAGCAGCTGGGACAGGGCGAACACCGGGGAGCTGTTTTTT. Protein sequence: CASSWDRANTGELFF.

CDR3 residues: CASSYQGDSNQPQHF. The CDR3 nucleotides are TGTGCCAGCAGTTACCAGGGGGACAGCAATCAGCCCCAGCATTTT. The chain employs TRBV6-6 and TRBJ1-5; TRBD1 matches 7 bases. This CDR3 is 15 amino acids long. Germline lookup yields CDR1 MNHNY and CDR2 SVGAGI (reference sequence). With V trimmed by 2 bases and J by 1 base, 2 bases remained unmatched.

The chain carries TRBV19 and TRBJ2-5; D is perhaps TRBD1 (5 bases). CDR1 and CDR2 from the germline V gene are LNHDA and SQIVND (reference sequence). V was cut by 3 bases and J by 5 bases, with 16 bases left in between. The CDR3 consists of 15 residues. The CDR3 loop is CASSMHRSGEETQYF. The CDR3 DNA reads as TGTGCCAGTAGTATGCACAGGAGTGGCGAGGAGACCCAGTACTTC.

In its sample, this clone was seen a few times. The chain uses TRBV25-1 and TRBJ2-5, with TRBD2 matching 13 bases. CDR1 is MGHDK and CDR2 is SYGVNS in the germline V gene. This CDR3 has 17 amino acids. V gave up 1 base and J gave up 1 base; unmatched junction bases: 3. CDR3 DNA sequence: TGTGCCAGCAGTGAATGGGGGACTAGCGGGGTCCAAGAGACCCAGTACTTC. As protein: CASSEWGTSGVQETQYF.